A single sample is the source of the 13 T cell receptor beta chains below, sequenced in a study of control samples from healthy donors and cancer patients. Produced via immunoSEQ multiplex PCR; TCRdb's table is partial and in-frame only. Altogether over 200,000 clones are present, roughly four fifths being singletons, with the ten largest covering roughly 13%. The sample comprised PBMCs. These receptors came from a woman aged 60 to 75 with lung cancer.

This clone appeared once. The gene calls are TRBV19 and TRBJ1-1, with 7 bases aligning to TRBD1. The CDR3 runs 14 residues. Germline lookup yields CDR1 LNHDA and CDR2 SQIVND (reference sequence). Losses at the gene ends were 1 base for V and 8 bases for J; bases not matched to a gene: 7. The DNA of the CDR3 is TGTGCCAGTAGTATAGGACAGGGATTTTCCGAAGCTTTCTTT. Residues: CASSIGQGFSEAFF.

V gene TRBV28 combines with J gene TRBJ2-7; 9 bases agree with TRBD2. Germline CDR1 reads MDHEN; CDR2 reads SYDVKM. J was trimmed by 3 bases and V by 4 bases; bases with no gene match: 13. The CDR3 is made up of 17 amino acids. The CDR3 DNA is TGTGCCAGCAGTTCCCTACTATCGGGGCGGGAGGGCTACGAGCAGTACTTC. Protein product: CASSSLLSGREGYEQYF. The entire variable domain, with the rest obtained from reference TRBV28 and TRBJ2-7, is as follows: DVKVTQSSRYLVKRTGEKVFLECVQDMDHENMFWYRQDPGLGLRLIYFSYDVKMKEKGDIPEGYSVSREKKERFSLILESASTNQTSMYLCASSSLLSGREGYEQYFGPGTRLTVT.

The V and J genes are TRBV27 and TRBJ1-4; TRBD1 is a possible D gene (5 bases). Germline V lookup: CDR1 MNHEY, CDR2 SMNVEV (reference sequence). The CDR3 sequence is 15 residues long. V was trimmed by 5 bases and J by 6 bases, leaving 16 bases between them. The CDR3 protein is CASSPERGGDEKLFF. The CDR3 DNA reads TGTGCCAGCAGTCCGGAGAGGGGAGGGGATGAAAAACTGTTTTTT. The whole variable domain, remainder taken from reference TRBV27 and TRBJ1-4, is EAQVTQNPRYLITVTGKKLTVTCSQNMNHEYMSWYRQDPGLGLRQIYYSMNVEVTDKGDVPEGYKVSRKEKRNFPLILESPSPNQTSLYFCASSPERGGDEKLFFGSGTQLSVL.

The chain carries TRBV7-2 and TRBJ2-2; TRBD1 agrees at 7 bases. V shed 5 bases, J shed 4 bases, and the junction held 10 bases outside the gene matches. The CDR3 length is 16 residues. Germline V gene data show CDR1 as SGHTA and CDR2 as FQGNSA. CDR3 nucleotides: TGTGCCAGCAGCCCGGGGACAGCGCGCGGCACCGGGGAGCTGTTTTTT. Its protein is CASSPGTARGTGELFF.

About this clone: Mismatch with germline at one junction end may stem from a read error. The chain recombines TRBV28 with TRBJ1-2, with unresolved D. Germline values: CDR1 MDHEN, CDR2 SYDVKM. CDR3 length: 12 residues. CDR3 residues: CASSPPDGLQLF. For the CDR3, the DNA is TGTGCCAGCAGTCCCCCAGACGGACTCCAGCTTTTC.

This chain uses TRBV24-1 with TRBJ1-2; D may be TRBD1 (6 bases). Trimming pared 10 bases from V and 4 bases from J, leaving 15 bases between. CDR1 is KGHDR and CDR2 is SFDVKD in the germline V gene. The CDR3 has 13 amino acids. The CDR3 here is CATQDSTPYGYTF. In nucleotides, the CDR3 is TGTGCCACTCAGGACAGCACTCCCTATGGCTACACCTTC.

This chain links TRBV6-2 or TRBV6-3 with TRBJ2-7; D might be TRBD2 (6 bases). V was clipped by 3 bases and J by 5 bases, with 20 bases between them. CDR1 and CDR2 (germline): MNHEY, SVGEGT. CDR3 length equals 16 residues. This chain's CDR3 is CASSYRPGQGGHEQYF. The CDR3 DNA reads TGTGCCAGCAGTTATCGCCCGGGTCAGGGAGGTCACGAGCAGTACTTC.

The chain is built from TRBV5-4 and TRBJ1-2; D gene unclear. The CDR3 totals 13 residues. CDR1 and CDR2 (germline): SGHNT, YYREEE (reference sequence). Trimming took 6 bases from V and 4 from J, leaving 13 bases between them. The CDR3 region has the DNA TGTGCCAGCAACCTAGACGGTGCCTATGGCTACACCTTC. Its translation: CASNLDGAYGYTF.

V and J are TRBV7-2 and TRBJ2-5, with D possibly matching TRBD2 (6 bases). Trimming took off 5 bases at V and 3 bases at J, with 13 bases between the two ends. Per the germline V gene, CDR1 is SGHTA and CDR2 is FQGNSA. CDR3 length equals 14 residues. The CDR3 here is CASSGYGSEETQYF. The DNA of the CDR3 is TGTGCCAGCAGCGGTTACGGGAGTGAAGAGACCCAGTACTTC. The variable domain in full, completed from reference TRBV7-2 and TRBJ2-5, reads GAGVSQSPSNKVTEKGKDVELRCDPISGHTALYWYRQSLGQGLEFLIYFQGNSAPDKSGLPSDRFSAERTGGSVSTLTIQRTQQEDSAVYLCASSGYGSEETQYFGPGTRLLVL.

J is TRBJ2-1 and V is TRBV10-3; no clear D gene. V was shortened by 2 bases and J by 1 base, with 9 bases between the two germline ends. CDR1 is ENHRY and CDR2 is SYGVKD in the germline V gene. The length of the CDR3 is 15 residues. CDR3 in amino acids: CAISERLPSYNEQFF. CDR3 bases: TGTGCCATCAGTGAGCGGCTCCCATCCTACAATGAGCAGTTCTTC.

The V gene is TRBV5-1, the J gene TRBJ1-1; D is perhaps TRBD1 (6 bases). Germline V lookup: CDR1 SGHRS, CDR2 YFSETQ. V lost 4 bases, J lost 5 bases, and 18 bases lay in between. The CDR3 is 15 amino acids. The CDR3 here is CASSGTTGSRTEAFF. In DNA, the CDR3 is TGCGCCAGCAGCGGGACAACAGGGAGTCGGACTGAAGCTTTCTTT.

The chain combines TRBV30 with TRBJ2-7; D uncertain. Per germline, CDR1 GTSNPN and CDR2 SVGIG (reference sequence). CDR3 size: 11 residues. V lost 1 base, J lost 6 bases, and 7 bases lay in between. Here the CDR3 DNA reads TGTGCCTGGAGTGGCCCCTCCGAGCAGTACTTC. This gives the protein CAWSGPSEQYF.

This clone was picked up a small number of times. This chain links TRBV5-1 with TRBJ1-6; D gene uncertain. The CDR3 contains 15 residues. Germline V gene lookup returns CDR1 SGHRS and CDR2 YFSETQ. Deletions cut 0 bases from V and 9 bases from J, with 13 bases between. The CDR3, as DNA: TGCGCCAGCAGCTTGGCCGTGTCAGGCCTTTCACCCCTCCACTTT. Protein sequence: CASSLAVSGLSPLHF.